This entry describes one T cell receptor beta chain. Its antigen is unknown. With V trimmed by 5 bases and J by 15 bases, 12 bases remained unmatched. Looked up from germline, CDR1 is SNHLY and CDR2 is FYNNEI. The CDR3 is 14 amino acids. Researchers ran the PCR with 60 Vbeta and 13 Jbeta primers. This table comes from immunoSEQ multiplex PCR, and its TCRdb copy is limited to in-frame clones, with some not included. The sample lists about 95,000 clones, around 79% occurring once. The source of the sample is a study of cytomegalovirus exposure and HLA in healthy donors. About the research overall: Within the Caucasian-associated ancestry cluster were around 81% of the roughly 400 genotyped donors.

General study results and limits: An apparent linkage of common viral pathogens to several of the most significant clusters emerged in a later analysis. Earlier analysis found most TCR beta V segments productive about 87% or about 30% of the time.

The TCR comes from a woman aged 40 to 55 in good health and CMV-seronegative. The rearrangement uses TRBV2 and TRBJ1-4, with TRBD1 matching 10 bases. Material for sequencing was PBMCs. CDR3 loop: CASSLRQGAFHVFF. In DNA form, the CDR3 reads TGTGCCAGCAGTCTCCGACAGGGGGCCTTCCATGTGTTTTTT.